Listed below are T cell receptor beta chains from one sample, sequenced in a study of shared clonotypes between healthy human individuals. This table comes from immunoSEQ multiplex PCR, and its TCRdb copy is limited to in-frame clones, with some not included. The sample shows some 1 million clones, approximately 70% of them seen only once. Sequencing was carried out using memory CD4+ T cells sorted from blood. Source of these receptors: a man between 18 and 35 years old in good health. Each CDR3 is given with its conserved first and last residue. The order of the fields is D gene, J gene, clone size, V gene, CDR3 DNA, CDR3 protein. A D gene is named only where the DNA matches it firmly. Expanded clones get a size class; other rows say once, few or many, or leave the size out.

-,TRBJ2-5,-,TRBV5-4,TGTGCCAGCAGCCCCAGTGGGGGAGCCCCAGAGACCCAGTACTTC,CASSPSGGAPETQYF
-,TRBJ1-5,many,TRBV28,TGTGCCAGCAGTTTCACAGGGAGGGGTCAGCCCCAGCATTTT,CASSFTGRGQPQHF
-,TRBJ1-4,-,TRBV6-1,TGTGCCAGCAGTGGGGGCGGACAGTCGTATGAAAAACTGTTTTTT,CASSGGGQSYEKLFF
-,TRBJ2-7,many,TRBV7-9,TGTGCCAGCAGCCTTGGCGCCTACGAGCAGTACTTC,CASSLGAYEQYF
-,TRBJ2-5,-,TRBV29-1,TGCAGCGGGTCTTGGGTCTCAGAGACCCAGTACTTC,CSGSWVSETQYF
TRBD1,TRBJ2-7,-,TRBV28,TGTGCCAGCAGGGGGACAGGGGACTACGAGCAGTACTTC,CASRGTGDYEQYF
TRBD1,TRBJ2-3,-,TRBV9,TGTGCCAGCAGCGTTCGACAGGGGGCTTCAGATACGCAGTATTTT,CASSVRQGASDTQYF
-,TRBJ1-2,-,TRBV30,TGTGCCTGGAGTAAGAATATGGGGGGCTATGGCTACACCTTC,CAWSKNMGGYGYTF
-,TRBJ2-1,-,TRBV4-3,TGCGCCAGCAGCCAAACCTATAGCGGCTCCTACAATGAGCAGTTCTTC,CASSQTYSGSYNEQFF
TRBD2,TRBJ2-1,-,TRBV6-6,TGTGCCAGCAGTTCGGGGGGGTCGGGGAGCAGTGAGCAGTTCTTC,CASSSGGSGSSEQFF
-,TRBJ2-1,-,TRBV10-3,TGTGCCATCAGTAACGAGAGAACCTACAATGAGCAGTTCTTC,CAISNERTYNEQFF
TRBD1,TRBJ2-5,-,TRBV5-1,TGCGCCAGCAGCTCCTGGGGACAGCCGGGAGAGACCCAGTACTTC,CASSSWGQPGETQYF
-,TRBJ2-2,-,TRBV11-3,TGTGCCAGCAGCTTAGGAAGCGGCGGTGGGACCGGGGAGCTGTTTTTT,CASSLGSGGGTGELFF
-,TRBJ1-2,-,TRBV6-5,TGTGCCAGCGGCAACCAAATCGGTGGCTACACCTTC,CASGNQIGGYTF
-,TRBJ1-2,-,TRBV6-1,TGTGCCAGCAGTGAATTCACGATAAATGGCTACACCTTC,CASSEFTINGYTF
TRBD1,TRBJ2-7,-,TRBV7-9,TGTGCCAGCAGCTTTGGACAGGGGGACTACGAGCAGTACTTC,CASSFGQGDYEQYF
-,TRBJ1-1,-,TRBV2,TGTGCCAGCAGTGTGGGCCCGGGGGCTTTCTTT,CASSVGPGAFF
-,TRBJ2-1,-,TRBV25-1,TGTGCCAGCAGTGATCCCACAGAAACCTACAATGAGCAGTTCTTC,CASSDPTETYNEQFF
TRBD2,TRBJ2-3,-,TRBV7-2,TGTGCCAGCAGCCCCCGGCGGGGGTTAGATACGCAGTATTTT,CASSPRRGLDTQYF
TRBD1,TRBJ1-4,-,TRBV9,TGTGCCAGCGGAGGGGGCATGGCTAATGAAAAACTGTTTTTT,CASGGGMANEKLFF
-,TRBJ2-7,-,TRBV6-6,TGTGCCAGCAGTTCCGCCGGGGGCGATAACGAGCAGTACTTC,CASSSAGGDNEQYF
-,TRBJ1-2,-,TRBV5-1,TGCGCCAGCAGCCCCTACGACATAGGGAGGGGCTATGGCTACACCTTC,CASSPYDIGRGYGYTF
TRBD1,TRBJ1-2,-,TRBV7-8,TGTGCCAGCAGCTTAGGCAGGAGAGACAGGGGTGTTGGTTATGGCTACACCTTC,CASSLGRRDRGVGYGYTF
-,TRBJ2-7,-,TRBV6-6,TGTGCCAGCAGGTCAGGGAACGAGCAGTACTTC,CASRSGNEQYF
-,TRBJ2-2,-,TRBV28,TGTGCCAGCAGTTTCGCAGACTTGCGGGGCGGGCCCGGGGAGCTGTTTTTT,CASSFADLRGGPGELFF
TRBD1,TRBJ2-5,-,TRBV7-2,TGTGCCAGCAGCTTAAGAAAGAGGGGACAGGGTCAAGAGACCCAGTACTTC,CASSLRKRGQGQETQYF
-,TRBJ1-4,-,TRBV2,TGTGCCAGCAAGGAAGACGGATACAATGAAAAACTGTTTTTT,CASKEDGYNEKLFF
-,TRBJ1-1,few,TRBV5-6,TGTGCCAGCAGCTCACCCCGAAGGCAGGGCGTGAACACTGAAGCTTTCTTT,CASSSPRRQGVNTEAFF
-,TRBJ2-7,-,TRBV19,TGTGCCAGTAGTAATCAGGGGGGTTCCTACGAGCAGTACTTC,CASSNQGGSYEQYF